These 20 T cell receptor beta chains were all obtained from the same sample, sequenced in a study of blood T cells in healthy people across ages. Alongside a J-beta primer mix, a sample-barcoded 5' primer served in a second PCR lasting about 7 to 11 cycles. Via MiXCR, TCRdb re-called the 5' RACE reads, giving one row per CDR3 protein. The profile shows about 1.5 million distinct CDR3 sequences, roughly 43% of them singletons. The sequenced material came from blood. Receptor source: a woman aged 18-29 years in good health.

V is TRBV15 and J is TRBJ1-2; D remains unclear. The germline gives CDR1 LNHNV, CDR2 YYDKDF (reference sequence). With 1 base removed from V and 1 base from J, the gap between germline ends came to 7 bases. The CDR3 has 14 amino acids. CDR3 sequence reads: CATSRGNDNYGYTF. CDR3 coding DNA: TGTGCCACCAGCAGAGGAAACGATAACTATGGCTACACCTTC.

This chain joins TRBV7-8 and TRBJ2-2, with 12 nucleotides matching TRBD1. Unmatched junction bases numbered 4, after V lost 4 bases and J lost 7 bases. The CDR3 loop spans 15 amino acids. The germline V gene has CDR1 SGHVS and CDR2 FQNEAQ. CDR3 sequence reads: CASSSRDRGLGELFF. CDR3 nucleotide sequence: TGTGCCAGCAGCTCGCGGGACAGGGGGCTCGGGGAGCTGTTTTTT. The whole variable domain, remainder taken from reference TRBV7-8 and TRBJ2-2, is GAGVSQSPRYKVAKRGQDVALRCDPISGHVSLFWYQQALGQGPEFLTYFQNEAQLDKSGLPSDRFFAERPEGSVSTLKIQRTQQEDSAVYLCASSSRDRGLGELFFGEGSRLTVL.

The rearrangement links TRBV9 to TRBJ2-7, with D perhaps TRBD2 (5 bases). Trimming took 3 bases from V and 7 from J, leaving 29 bases between them. The germline V gene encodes CDR1 SGDLS and CDR2 YYNGEE. This CDR3 spans 18 amino acids. CDR3 in amino acids: CASSESGGAPRVYNEQYF. The DNA for the CDR3 is TGTGCCAGCAGCGAGAGTGGAGGTGCCCCACGGGTTTACAATGAGCAGTACTTC.

CDR3 coding DNA: TGTGCCAGCAACCTACTAGCGGGAAACTACAATGAGCAGTTCTTC. Translated, it gives CASNLLAGNYNEQFF. The rearrangement links TRBV7-2 to TRBJ2-1; 10 positions agree with TRBD2. V lost 7 bases and J lost 3; bases outside the gene matches: 6. CDR1 SGHTA and CDR2 FQGNSA come from the germline V gene. CDR3 size: 15 residues. Drawing the rest from reference TRBV7-2 and TRBJ2-1, the complete variable domain is GAGVSQSPSNKVTEKGKDVELRCDPISGHTALYWYRQSLGQGLEFLIYFQGNSAPDKSGLPSDRFSAERTGGSVSTLTIQRTQQEDSAVYLCASNLLAGNYNEQFFGPGTRLTVL.

As DNA, the CDR3 is TGTGCCATCAGTGCGGGACTTAGCGGCCAAGAGACCCAGTACTTC. Translated: CAISAGLSGQETQYF. The genes are TRBV10-3 and TRBJ2-5, with D maybe TRBD2 (6 bases). The CDR3 runs 15 residues. In germline, CDR1 is ENHRY, CDR2 SYGVKD. Trimming pared 4 bases from V and 1 base from J, leaving 13 bases between.

This clonotype appeared a few times. The chain employs TRBV27 and TRBJ2-3; 9 bases map to TRBD2. Germline V gives CDR1 MNHEY, CDR2 SMNVEV (reference sequence). Unmatched junction bases numbered 10, after V lost 3 bases and J lost 6 bases. CDR3 length: 16 residues. CDR3 DNA sequence: TGTGCCAGCAGTTTGATCCGCGGGAGGGCCGCGGATACGCAGTATTTT. The encoded protein is CASSLIRGRAADTQYF.

This clonotype was picked up a small number of times. The chain uses TRBV9 and TRBJ2-3; D ambiguous. This CDR3 is built from 14 residues. Germline CDR1 SGDLS, CDR2 YYNGEE. The germline V and J ends were trimmed by 0 bases and 0 bases, with 5 bases remaining between them. The chain's CDR3 is CASSVVQSTDTQYF. CDR3 coding DNA: TGTGCCAGCAGCGTAGTACAGAGCACAGATACGCAGTATTTT.

This chain links TRBV20-1 with TRBJ1-5, with 11 bases that match TRBD1. The germline V gene has CDR1 DFQATT and CDR2 SNEGSKA (reference sequence). The length of the CDR3 is 17 residues. J gave up 0 bases and V 2 bases, and 6 bases lay outside the gene matches. The CDR3 region is CSARYGTGGYSNQPQHF. In nucleotides, the CDR3 is TGCAGTGCTAGATACGGGACAGGGGGTTATAGCAATCAGCCCCAGCATTTT.

This clonotype was counted a few times. This chain connects TRBV15 to TRBJ1-2; 7 bases are shared with TRBD1. Per the germline V gene, CDR1 is LNHNV and CDR2 is YYDKDF (reference sequence). V shed 4 bases, J shed 5 bases, and the junction held 10 bases outside the gene matches. The CDR3 has 15 residues. The CDR3 here is CATSTDPGQLYGYTF. CDR3 DNA sequence: TGTGCCACCAGCACAGATCCGGGACAGTTGTATGGCTACACCTTC.

The gene calls are TRBV27 and TRBJ2-1; 7 nucleotides align to TRBD1. Germline-derived CDR1 and CDR2 are MNHEY and SMNVEV (reference sequence). V trimming: 2 bases; J trimming: 3 bases; junction bases outside the gene matches: 16. CDR3 length: 19 amino acids. CDR3 residues: CASSLKAGSGTAIYNEQFF. In nucleotides, the CDR3 is TGTGCCAGCAGTTTAAAGGCGGGTTCCGGGACAGCAATCTACAATGAGCAGTTCTTC.

This chain connects TRBV15 to TRBJ2-5; D may be TRBD1 or TRBD2 (5 bases each). The CDR3 runs 17 residues. Per germline, CDR1 LNHNV and CDR2 YYDKDF (reference sequence). The ends were cut back, 0 bases at V and 3 bases at J, with 17 bases in the middle. The CDR3 sequence is CATSRDVTPGLKETQYF. The CDR3 DNA follows: TGTGCCACCAGCAGAGATGTGACCCCGGGGCTAAAAGAGACCCAGTACTTC.

The chain links TRBV2 to TRBJ1-5; maybe TRBD1 (5 bases). Germline CDR1 is SNHLY and CDR2 is FYNNEI. This CDR3 comprises 14 residues. V lost 8 bases and J lost 5, with 16 bases in between. The CDR3 sequence is CASGTSLRDQPQHF. DNA of the CDR3: TGTGCCAGCGGGACCTCACTGCGGGATCAGCCCCAGCATTTT.

This chain uses TRBV9 with TRBJ2-1; the D gene is possibly TRBD2 (6 bases). The DNA matches TRBJ2-7 better at its end, which makes the J call doubtful. This CDR3 comprises 16 residues. The germline gives CDR1 SGDLS, CDR2 YYNGEE. As DNA, the CDR3 is TGTGCCAGCAGCGTAGAAGCGGGCGACTCCTACAATGAGCAGTACTTC. As protein: CASSVEAGDSYNEQYF.

This clonotype was detected only once. This chain joins TRBV12-3 or TRBV12-4 and TRBJ2-3; 8 bases match TRBD1. The CDR3 sequence is 16 residues long. J was trimmed by 4 bases and V by 5 bases; bases with no gene match: 11. The CDR3 here is CASSVTVTGASDTQYF. CDR3 coding DNA: TGTGCCAGCAGTGTAACCGTGACAGGGGCTTCAGATACGCAGTATTTT.

This clonotype was seen a few times. The rearrangement links TRBV19 to TRBJ2-2; D is undetermined. The CDR3 has 15 residues. Germline CDR1 is LNHDA and CDR2 is SQIVND (reference sequence). The V and J ends lost 4 bases and 4 bases respectively, with 13 bases between them. For the CDR3, the DNA is TGTGCCAGTAGTAACGCCCTTGGGCTCACCGGGGAGCTGTTTTTT. Its protein is CASSNALGLTGELFF.

The chain uses TRBV20-1 and TRBJ2-7; possible D gene TRBD2, 5 bases. The CDR3 spans 16 residues. Trimming stripped 4 bases from V and 0 bases from J, with 19 bases between. Germline assignment: CDR1 DFQATT and CDR2 SNEGSKA (reference sequence). The CDR3 DNA sequence: TGCAGTGCTAACGGGGTGGAGACTGTGAGCTCCTACGAGCAGTACTTC. Its translation is CSANGVETVSSYEQYF.

Comments on this clonotype: One end of the junction does not line up with germline, which may come from a read error. This chain uses TRBV5-1 with TRBJ1-4, with no clear D. Germline V lookup: CDR1 SGHRS, CDR2 YFSETQ. CDR3 size: 14 residues. Here the CDR3 reads CASSLGGNNEKLFF. The CDR3 DNA is TGTGCCAGCAGCTTAGGAGGGAATAATGAAAAACTGTTTTTT.

The rearrangement uses TRBV27 and TRBJ2-7, with D unclear. Trimming removed 2 bases from V and 2 bases from J, with 16 bases in between. The germline V gene has CDR1 MNHEY and CDR2 SMNVEV (reference sequence). This CDR3 spans 16 amino acids. CDR3 coding DNA: TGTGCCAGCAGTTTAAAAGTGGTGGTGAGGACCTACGAGCAGTACTTC. This sequence encodes CASSLKVVVRTYEQYF.

The V and J genes are TRBV28 and TRBJ2-2, with 11 bases lining up with TRBD2. V shed 5 bases, J shed 5 bases, and the junction held 10 bases outside the gene matches. This CDR3 has 17 residues. Germline CDR1 MDHEN, CDR2 SYDVKM. The CDR3 region is CASSPWLAGGRTGELFF. In nucleotides, the CDR3 is TGTGCCAGCAGTCCGTGGCTAGCGGGAGGACGGACCGGGGAGCTGTTTTTT.

This clonotype has more than one count but fewer than ten. This chain connects TRBV18 to TRBJ1-2, with 9 nucleotides matching TRBD1. With 3 bases clipped from V and 0 bases from J, the junction kept 5 bases outside the gene matches. This CDR3 is built from 16 residues. The germline CDR1 and CDR2 sequences are KGHSH and LQKENI. The CDR3 here is CASSPGTGRSNYGYTF. The CDR3 DNA is TGTGCCAGCTCACCGGGGACAGGGCGATCTAACTATGGCTACACCTTC.